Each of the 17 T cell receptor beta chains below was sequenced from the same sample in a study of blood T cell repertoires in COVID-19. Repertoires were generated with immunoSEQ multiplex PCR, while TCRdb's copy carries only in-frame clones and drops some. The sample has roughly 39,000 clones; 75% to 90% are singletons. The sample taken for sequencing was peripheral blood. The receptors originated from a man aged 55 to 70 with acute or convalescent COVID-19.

CDR3 in DNA: TGTGCCAGCAGCTCAACAGGGGCCACTAACTATGGCTACACCTTC. It codes for CASSSTGATNYGYTF. The chain uses TRBV5-5 and TRBJ1-2, with 7 bases matching TRBD1. The CDR3 is made up of 15 amino acids. The V gene's germline CDR1 is SGHKS and CDR2 YYEKEE (reference sequence). The V gene end was trimmed by 3 bases and the J gene end by 0 bases; junction bases not matched to a gene: 5.

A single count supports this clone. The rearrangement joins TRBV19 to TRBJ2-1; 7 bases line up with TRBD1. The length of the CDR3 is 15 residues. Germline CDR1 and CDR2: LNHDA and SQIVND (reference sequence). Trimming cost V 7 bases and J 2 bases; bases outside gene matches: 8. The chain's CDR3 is CASMGLGTAYNEQFF. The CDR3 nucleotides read TGTGCCAGTATGGGCTTGGGGACAGCCTACAATGAGCAGTTCTTC.

CDR3 region: CASILRGAGNTEAFF. Written as DNA, the CDR3 is TGTGCCAGCATCCTACGGGGGGCAGGGAACACTGAAGCTTTCTTT. The chain employs TRBV28 and TRBJ1-1; TRBD1 is a possible D gene (6 bases). The germline gives CDR1 MDHEN, CDR2 SYDVKM. V was shortened by 7 bases and J by 1 base, with 16 bases between the two germline ends. The CDR3 has 15 residues.

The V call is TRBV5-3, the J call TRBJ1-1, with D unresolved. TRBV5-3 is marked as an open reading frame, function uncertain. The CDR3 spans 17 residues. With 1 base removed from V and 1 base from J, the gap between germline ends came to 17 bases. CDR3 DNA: TGTGCCAGAAGCTTGATTTGGGTTAGGTGCGGGAACACTGAAGCTTTCTTT. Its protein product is CARSLIWVRCGNTEAFF.

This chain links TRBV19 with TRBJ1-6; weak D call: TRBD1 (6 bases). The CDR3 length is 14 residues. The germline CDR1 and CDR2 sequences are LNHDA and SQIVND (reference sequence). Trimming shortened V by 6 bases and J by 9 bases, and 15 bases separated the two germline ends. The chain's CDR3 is CASRNPGDGSPLHF. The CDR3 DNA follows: TGTGCCAGTAGAAATCCAGGGGATGGTTCACCCCTCCACTTT.

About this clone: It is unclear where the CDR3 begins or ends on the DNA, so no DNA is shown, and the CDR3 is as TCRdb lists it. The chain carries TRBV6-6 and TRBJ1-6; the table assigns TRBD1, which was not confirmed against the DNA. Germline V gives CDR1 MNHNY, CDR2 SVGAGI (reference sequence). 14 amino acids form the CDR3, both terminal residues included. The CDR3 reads CASILGQGNSPLHF.

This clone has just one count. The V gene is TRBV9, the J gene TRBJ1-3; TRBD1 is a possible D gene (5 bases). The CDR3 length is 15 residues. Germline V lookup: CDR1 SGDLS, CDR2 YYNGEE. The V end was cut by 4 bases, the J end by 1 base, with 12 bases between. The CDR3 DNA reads TGTGCCAGCAGCCTGGTTGGGGCATCTGGAAACACCATATATTTT. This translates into CASSLVGASGNTIYF.

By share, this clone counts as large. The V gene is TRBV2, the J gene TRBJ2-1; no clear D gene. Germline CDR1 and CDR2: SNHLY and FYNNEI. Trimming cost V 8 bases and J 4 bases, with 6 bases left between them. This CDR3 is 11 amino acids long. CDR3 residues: CASCAYNEQFF. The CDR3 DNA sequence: TGTGCCAGCTGCGCGTACAATGAGCAGTTCTTC.

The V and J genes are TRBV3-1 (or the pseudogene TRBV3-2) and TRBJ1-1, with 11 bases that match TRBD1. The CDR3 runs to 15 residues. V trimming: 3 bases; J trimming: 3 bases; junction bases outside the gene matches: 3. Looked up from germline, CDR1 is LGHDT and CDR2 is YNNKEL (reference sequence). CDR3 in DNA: TGTGCCAGCAGCCATCGGGGACAGGGGGACACTGAAGCTTTCTTT. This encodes CASSHRGQGDTEAFF.

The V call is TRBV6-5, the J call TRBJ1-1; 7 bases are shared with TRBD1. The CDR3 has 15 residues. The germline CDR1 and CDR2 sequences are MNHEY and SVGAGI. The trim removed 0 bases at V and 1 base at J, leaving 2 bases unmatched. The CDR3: CASSYSTGWNTEAFF. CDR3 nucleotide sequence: TGTGCCAGCAGTTACTCGACAGGGTGGAACACTGAAGCTTTCTTT.

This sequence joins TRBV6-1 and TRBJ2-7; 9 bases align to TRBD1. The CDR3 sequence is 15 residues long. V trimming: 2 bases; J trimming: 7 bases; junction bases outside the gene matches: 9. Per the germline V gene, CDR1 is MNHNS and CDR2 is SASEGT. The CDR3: CASSERGTGKGEQYF. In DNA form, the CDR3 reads TGTGCCAGCAGTGAACGGGGGACAGGGAAGGGGGAGCAGTACTTC.

The CDR3 nucleotides are TGTGCCAGTAATTCCGGGAAGACCTATGGCTACACCTTC. Translating gives CASNSGKTYGYTF. J is TRBJ1-2 and V is TRBV19, with unresolved D. The length of the CDR3 is 13 residues. Germline V gene data show CDR1 as LNHDA and CDR2 as SQIVND (reference sequence). The V end was cut by 7 bases, the J end by 4 bases, with 13 bases between.

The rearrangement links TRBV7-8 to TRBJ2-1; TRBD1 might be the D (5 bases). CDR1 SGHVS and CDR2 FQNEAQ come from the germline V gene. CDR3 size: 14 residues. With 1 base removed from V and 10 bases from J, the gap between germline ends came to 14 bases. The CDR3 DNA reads TGTGCCAGCAGCTTAGAGTGGGGCCAGATCGAGCAGTTCTTC. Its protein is CASSLEWGQIEQFF.

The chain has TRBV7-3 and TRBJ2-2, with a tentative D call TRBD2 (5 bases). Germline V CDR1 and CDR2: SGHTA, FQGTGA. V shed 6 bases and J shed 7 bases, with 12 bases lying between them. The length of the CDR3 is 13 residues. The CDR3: CASRRPGIGELFF. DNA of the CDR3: TGTGCCAGCAGGAGACCGGGGATCGGGGAGCTGTTTTTT. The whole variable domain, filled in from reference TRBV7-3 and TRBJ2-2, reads GAGVSQTPSNKVTEKGKYVELRCDPISGHTALYWYRQSLGQGPEFLIYFQGTGAADDSGLPNDRFFAVRPEGSVSTLKIQRTERGDSAVYLCASRRPGIGELFFGEGSRLTVL.

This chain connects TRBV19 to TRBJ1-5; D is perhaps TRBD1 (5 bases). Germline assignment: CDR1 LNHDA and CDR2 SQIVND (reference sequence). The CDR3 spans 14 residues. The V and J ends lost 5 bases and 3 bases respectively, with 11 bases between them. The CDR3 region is CASSYGASNQPQHF. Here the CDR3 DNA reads TGTGCCAGTAGTTATGGGGCCTCCAATCAGCCCCAGCATTTT.

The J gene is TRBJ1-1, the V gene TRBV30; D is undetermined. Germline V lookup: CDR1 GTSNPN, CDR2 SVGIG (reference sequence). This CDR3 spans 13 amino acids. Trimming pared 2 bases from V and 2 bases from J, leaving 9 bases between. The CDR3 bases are TGTGCCTGGAGTTACTACATAAACACTGAAGCTTTCTTT. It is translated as CAWSYYINTEAFF.

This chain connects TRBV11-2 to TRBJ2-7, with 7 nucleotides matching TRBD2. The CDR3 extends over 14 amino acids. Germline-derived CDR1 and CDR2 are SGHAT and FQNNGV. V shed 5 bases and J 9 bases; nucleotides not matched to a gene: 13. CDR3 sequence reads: CASSHGLAAPRQYF. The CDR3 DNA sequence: TGTGCCAGCAGCCACGGTCTAGCGGCCCCCAGGCAGTACTTC.